This TCR beta chain comes out of a study of T cell repertoires in cytomegalovirus infection. Turning to the study itself: CMV epitopes, recently identified HLA-C-restricted and well-studied HLA-B-restricted, were used. Public TCR beta signatures were indicative of both CMV infection and a matching HLA type.

Each CDR3 protein gets one entry after TCRdb re-called the reads with MiXCR. The sample carries 450,000 to 650,000 distinct CDR3 sequences, over 35% recorded once. Study-level results: HLA-C-restricted CMV-specific TCR beta clonotypes prevailed in the ex vivo response. The study identified carriers of CMV plus the relevant HLA from cumulative public TCR beta family frequency.

This clonotype was detected only a few times. Its antigen is undetermined. Germline values: CDR1 SGHRS, CDR2 YFSETQ. With V trimmed by 0 bases and J by 1 base, 6 bases remained unmatched. The CDR3 totals 16 residues. The sequence came from a human donor in good health (CMV status not recorded). Some clones in this sample may be carry-over from other donors' samples. This rearrangement joins TRBV5-1 to TRBJ1-2; 7 positions agree with TRBD1. The starting material was cultured PBMCs, obtained from culture after CMV antigen stimulation. The CDR3 loop is CASSLVRGTDNYGYTF. In nucleotides, the CDR3 is TGCGCCAGCAGCTTGGTCCGGGGGACAGATAACTATGGCTACACCTTC.